The rows below give T cell receptor beta chains drawn from one sample of a study of T cell clonotyping in hematopoietic cell transplantation. Some clones are missing from TCRdb's copy, which holds only in-frame ones; the method was immunoSEQ multiplex PCR. The sample yields more than 9,000 clones, about 51% seen once. Sample: peripheral blood mononuclear cells, taken 100 days after allogeneic stem cell transplant. Receptor source: a female patient aged 45 to 65 who had an allogeneic stem cell transplant from an unrelated donor, so the T cells may come from the graft donor. Some clones in this sample may be carry-over from other donors' samples. Both conserved end residues are part of each CDR3. A D gene is named only where the DNA matches it firmly. Some rows have no size entry. The others give once, few or many, or a class for an expanded clone.

.	TRBJ2-7	TRBV25-1	TRBD1	CASSPQGFDEQYF	TGTGCCAGCAGCCCACAGGGGTTCGACGAGCAGTACTTC
.	TRBJ2-4	TRBV28	.	CASRSPRGAAKNIQYF	TGTGCCAGCCGATCCCCTCGGGGGGCCGCCAAAAACATTCAGTACTTC
.	TRBJ1-5	TRBV14	.	CASSPNRVTQPQHF	TGTGCCAGCAGCCCTAACAGGGTTACTCAGCCCCAGCATTTT
.	TRBJ1-1	TRBV5-6	.	CASSGNRYTEAFF	TGTGCCAGCAGCGGAAACAGGTACACTGAAGCTTTCTTT
.	TRBJ1-6	TRBV6-6	TRBD1	CASSSTGGYNSPLHF	TGTGCCAGCAGTTCTACAGGGGGATATAATTCACCCCTCCACTTT
.	TRBJ1-4	TRBV30	.	CAWSWRMDEKLFF	TGTGCCTGGAGTTGGAGGATGGATGAAAAACTGTTTTTT
few	TRBJ2-3	TRBV9	TRBD2	CASSPGLAGADTQYF	TGTGCCAGCAGCCCGGGACTAGCGGGGGCCGATACGCAGTATTTT
once	TRBJ2-2	TRBV5-6	.	CASSFFGASHGELFF	TGTGCCAGCAGCTTTTTCGGCGCTAGCCACGGGGAGCTGTTTTTT
.	TRBJ1-2	TRBV30	.	CAWRREGSNYGYTF	TGTGCCTGGAGGCGGGAGGGGTCGAACTATGGCTACACCTTC
few	TRBJ1-1	TRBV28	.	CASSEHRNTEAFF	TGTGCCAGCAGTGAACACAGGAACACTGAAGCTTTCTTT
.	TRBJ2-7	TRBV5-6	TRBD2	CASSAWGLAGDRSYEQYF	TGTGCCAGCAGTGCCTGGGGGTTAGCGGGAGATAGGTCCTACGAGCAGTACTTC
.	TRBJ1-1	TRBV19	.	CASSIDGPNTEAFF	TGTGCCAGTAGTATTGATGGGCCTAACACTGAAGCTTTCTTT
once	TRBJ2-7	TRBV6-5	.	CASRLRQTLFYEQYF	TGTGCCAGCAGATTGCGCCAGACCCTCTTCTACGAGCAGTACTTC
.	TRBJ1-2	TRBV5-4	TRBD1	CASSSRGRDGYTF	TGTGCCAGCAGCTCCAGGGGGCGAGATGGCTACACCTTC
.	TRBJ2-7	TRBV19	TRBD1	CASSTGDRYYEQYF	TGTGCCAGTAGTACCGGGGACAGATACTACGAGCAGTACTTC
.	TRBJ1-2	TRBV9	TRBD1	CASSDRTGRYNYGYTF	TGTGCCAGCAGCGACAGGACAGGGAGGTATAACTATGGCTACACCTTC
.	TRBJ1-1	TRBV25-1	.	CASSETGLSEAFF	TGTGCCAGCAGTGAAACTGGGCTTTCTGAAGCTTTCTTT
.	TRBJ1-2	TRBV5-6	.	CASRIGEGVTYGYTF	TGTGCCAGCAGGATTGGGGAGGGGGTTACCTATGGCTACACCTTC
few	TRBJ2-7	TRBV11-3	TRBD1	CASSPGTAEQYF	TGTGCCAGCAGCCCAGGGACAGCCGAGCAGTACTTC
.	TRBJ2-2	TRBV7-2	.	CASRPTNTGELFF	TGTGCCAGCAGGCCCACGAACACCGGGGAGCTGTTTTTT
.	TRBJ1-1	TRBV28	.	CASSSPQGGDTEAFF	TGTGCCAGCAGTTCCCCGCAGGGAGGGGACACTGAAGCTTTCTTT
.	TRBJ2-7	TRBV11-3	TRBD2	CASSLRGVGYEQYF	TGTGCCAGCAGCTTACGGGGGGTGGGCTACGAGCAGTACTTC
few	TRBJ2-2	TRBV6-5	.	CASSYNGNTGELFF	TGTGCCAGCAGTTACAACGGGAACACCGGGGAGCTGTTTTTT
.	TRBJ1-1	TRBV30	.	CAWSLRGPAFF	TGTGCCTGGAGTCTCCGGGGCCCAGCTTTCTTT
.	TRBJ2-3	TRBV6-5	TRBD2	CASRRTSGRVAQYF	TGTGCCAGCAGGCGGACTAGCGGGAGGGTAGCGCAGTATTTT
few	TRBJ1-5	TRBV30	.	CAWDTGRGSNQPQHF	TGTGCCTGGGATACAGGGAGAGGTAGCAATCAGCCCCAGCATTTT
few	TRBJ2-2	TRBV4-3	TRBD1	CASSQETGAGTGELFF	TGCGCCAGCAGCCAAGAGACAGGGGCTGGCACCGGGGAGCTGTTTTTT
.	TRBJ2-1	TRBV30	TRBD2	CAWRTSGRPAQFF	TGTGCCTGGCGGACTAGCGGGAGACCTGCGCAGTTCTTC
.	TRBJ1-5	TRBV30	TRBD1	CAWSQGANQPQHF	TGTGCCTGGAGTCAGGGGGCTAATCAGCCCCAGCATTTT
.	TRBJ2-1	TRBV5-1	.	CASGGDNEQFF	TGCGCCAGCGGGGGTGACAATGAGCAGTTCTTC
.	TRBJ1-2	TRBV30	.	CAWSAGNYGYTF	TGTGCCTGGAGTGCCGGTAACTATGGCTACACCTTC
.	TRBJ1-1	TRBV29-1	.	CSVAPRLNEAFF	TGCAGCGTTGCTCCGAGGCTAAATGAAGCTTTCTTT
.	TRBJ2-1	TRBV5-1	.	CASSGRADSYNEQFF	TGCGCCAGCAGCGGCAGGGCGGACTCCTACAATGAGCAGTTCTTC
few	TRBJ2-7	TRBV30	.	CTLGVTYEQYF	TGTACTCTAGGTGTCACCTACGAGCAGTACTTC
.	TRBJ1-1	TRBV30	.	CAWRGHEGTEAFF	TGTGCCTGGAGAGGACACGAGGGGACTGAAGCTTTCTTT